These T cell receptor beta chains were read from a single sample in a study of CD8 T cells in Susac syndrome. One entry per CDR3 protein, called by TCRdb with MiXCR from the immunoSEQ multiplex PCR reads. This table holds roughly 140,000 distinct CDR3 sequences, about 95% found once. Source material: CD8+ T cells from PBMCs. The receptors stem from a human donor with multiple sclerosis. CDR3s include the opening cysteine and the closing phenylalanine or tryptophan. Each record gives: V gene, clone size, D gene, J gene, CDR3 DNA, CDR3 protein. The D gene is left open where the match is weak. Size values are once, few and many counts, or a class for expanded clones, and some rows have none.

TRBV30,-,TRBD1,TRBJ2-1,TGTGCCTGGAGTGAGGGGACAGCCTACAATGAGCAGTTCTTC,CAWSEGTAYNEQFF
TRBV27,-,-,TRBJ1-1,TGTGCCAGCAGTTTCGTACAGGGACCTATGAACACTGAAGCTTTCTTT,CASSFVQGPMNTEAFF
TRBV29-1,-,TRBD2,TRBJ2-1,TGCAGCGTTACCTTAGCGGGGGCGCGCCGATTC,CSVTLAGARRF
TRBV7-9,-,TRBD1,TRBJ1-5,TGTGCCAGCAGCGATACAGGGGGTCAGCCCCAGCATTTT,CASSDTGGQPQHF
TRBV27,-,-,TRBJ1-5,TGTGCCAGCAGTTTAAAGGGGAAGGGTCAGCCCCAGCATTTT,CASSLKGKGQPQHF
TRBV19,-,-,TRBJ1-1,TGTGCCAGTGAGATGGGGAACACTGAAGCTTTCTTT,CASEMGNTEAFF
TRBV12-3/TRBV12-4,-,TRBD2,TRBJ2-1,TGTGCCAGCAGTTCGGGGGGTGGTGAGCAGTTCTTC,CASSSGGGEQFF
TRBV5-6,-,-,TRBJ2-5,TGTGCCAGCAGTTTCGGTTGGGGATCCGAAGAGACCCAGTACTTC,CASSFGWGSEETQYF
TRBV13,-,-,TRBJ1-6,TGTGCCAGCAGCCCAGTAGGGAGCTCCTATAATTCACCCCTCCACTTT,CASSPVGSSYNSPLHF
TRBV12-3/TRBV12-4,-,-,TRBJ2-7,TGTGCCAGCAGTCCCACGGGGGCAACCTACGAGCAGTACTTC,CASSPTGATYEQYF
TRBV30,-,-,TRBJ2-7,TGTGCCTGGAGTGCGCTAGGCCCCAACGAGCAGTACTTC,CAWSALGPNEQYF
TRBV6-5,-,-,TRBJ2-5,TGTGCCAGCAGCCCCCAGGGGCTATCAGAGACCCAGTACTTC,CASSPQGLSETQYF
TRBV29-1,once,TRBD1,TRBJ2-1,TGCAGCGTTTGGTGGGCGGGACAGGGTTACAATGAGCAGTTCTTC,CSVWWAGQGYNEQFF
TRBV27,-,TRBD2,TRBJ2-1,TGTGCCAGCAGTTTCTCGGGACTAGCGGTTCTCTCGAATGAGCAGTTCTTC,CASSFSGLAVLSNEQFF
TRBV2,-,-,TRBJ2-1,TGTGCCAGCAGTGGGACTGATAGCTCCTACAATGAGCAGTTCTTC,CASSGTDSSYNEQFF
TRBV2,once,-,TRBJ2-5,TGTGCCAGCAGTGACCAGACTCTGTCCGGGCCCGGAGAGACCCAGTACTTC,CASSDQTLSGPGETQYF
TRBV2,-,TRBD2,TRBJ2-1,TGTGCCAGAGGGAGTCTAGCGGGGGGTTTCGGTGAGCAGTTCTTC,CARGSLAGGFGEQFF
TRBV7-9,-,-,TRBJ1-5,TGTGCCAGCAGCTTGGACAGCCTGTTGCAGCCCCAGCATTTT,CASSLDSLLQPQHF
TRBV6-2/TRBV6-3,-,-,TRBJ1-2,TGTGCCAGCAGTTACGCGACAGACTATGGCTACACCTTC,CASSYATDYGYTF
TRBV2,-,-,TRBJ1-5,TGTGCCAGCAGTGAAGGGGGGTTCAATCAGCCCCAGCATTTT,CASSEGGFNQPQHF
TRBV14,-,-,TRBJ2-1,TGTGCCAGCAGCCAATCACCAGGGGGGCTAGAGTTCTTC,CASSQSPGGLEFF
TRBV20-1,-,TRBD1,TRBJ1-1,TGCAGTGCTAGAGCCCTGACAGGGCGGGACACTGAAGCTTTCTTT,CSARALTGRDTEAFF
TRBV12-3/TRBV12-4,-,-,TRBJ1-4,TGTGCCAGCAGTATTCAGTTTACTAATGAAAAACTGTTTTTT,CASSIQFTNEKLFF
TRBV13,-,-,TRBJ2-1,TGTGCCAGCAGCTTAGTACAACGGGAACGCGAGCAGTTCTTC,CASSLVQREREQFF
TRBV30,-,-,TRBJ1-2,TGTGCCTGGTGGCCTCCGGGACATTATAACTATGGCTACACCTTC,CAWWPPGHYNYGYTF
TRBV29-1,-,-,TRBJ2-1,TGCAGCGTGGAACAGGGCTCCCAGTTCTTC,CSVEQGSQFF
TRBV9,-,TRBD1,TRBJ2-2,TGTGCCAGCAGCGGGACAGGGGGCAACGGGGAGCTGTTTTTT,CASSGTGGNGELFF
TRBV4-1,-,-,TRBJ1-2,TGCGCCAGCAGCCATTTCGGGGGGAACTATGGCTACACCTTC,CASSHFGGNYGYTF
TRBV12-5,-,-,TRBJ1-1,TGTGCTAGTGGTTTTGGCATGGAAGCTTTCTTT,CASGFGMEAFF
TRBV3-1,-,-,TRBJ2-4,TGTGCCAGCAGCCACGGGACCTTCAAAGCCAAAAACATTCAGTACTTC,CASSHGTFKAKNIQYF
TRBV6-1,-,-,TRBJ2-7,TGTGCCAGCAGTGAGTCTCGCTCCTACGAGCAGTACTTC,CASSESRSYEQYF
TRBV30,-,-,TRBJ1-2,TGTGCCTCTTTTCCCGCGGGGACTAACTATGGCTACACCTTC,CASFPAGTNYGYTF
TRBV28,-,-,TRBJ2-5,TGTGCCAGCAGTTTCGATCCCGAGACCCAGTACTTC,CASSFDPETQYF
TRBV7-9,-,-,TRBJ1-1,TGTGCCAGCAGCTTAGCCTCGGGAGAAACTGAAGCTTTCTTT,CASSLASGETEAFF
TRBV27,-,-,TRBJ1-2,TGTGCCAGCAGTTTGACACCGGGGGGATTTGGTGGCTACACCTTC,CASSLTPGGFGGYTF
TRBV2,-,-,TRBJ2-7,TGTGCCAGCAGTGAAGCGGGCAGGGAGTACGAGCAGTACTTC,CASSEAGREYEQYF
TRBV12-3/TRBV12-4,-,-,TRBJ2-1,TGTGCCAGCAGTTTTGGGGGTCGGAATGAGCAGTTCTTC,CASSFGGRNEQFF
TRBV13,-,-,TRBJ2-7,TGTGCCAGCAGCTTAGAATCAGGGAGAACCGAGCAGTACTTC,CASSLESGRTEQYF
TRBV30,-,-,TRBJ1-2,TGTGCCTGGAGTGTAGGGGACGGCCTCTATGGCTACACCTTC,CAWSVGDGLYGYTF
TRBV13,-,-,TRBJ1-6,TGTGCCAGCAGCTTAGGGGCAGGCCCGAATTCACCCCTCCACTTT,CASSLGAGPNSPLHF
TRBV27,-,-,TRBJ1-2,TGTGCCAGCAGTTTATCTGGGACCATTTACTATGGCTACACCTTC,CASSLSGTIYYGYTF
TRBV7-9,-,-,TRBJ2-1,TGTGCCTCCGAAGGGGCTTCTGGGCTACCATACAATGAGCAGTTCTTC,CASEGASGLPYNEQFF
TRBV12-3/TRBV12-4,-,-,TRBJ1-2,TGTGCCAGCAGTTTAAGGCGGGATGGGGCGTATGGCTACACCTTC,CASSLRRDGAYGYTF
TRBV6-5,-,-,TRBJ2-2,TGTGCCAGCAGTTACTCGGGGACTCGGGGCCAACACCCGAACACCGGGGAGCTGTTTTTT,CASSYSGTRGQHPNTGELFF
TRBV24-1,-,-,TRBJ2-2,TGTGCCACCAGTGATTTGGCCGGGGGTAGTACCACCGGGGAGCTGTTTTTT,CATSDLAGGSTTGELFF
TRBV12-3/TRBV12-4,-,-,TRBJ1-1,TGTGCCAGCACCTTCGGACCGGGGACCAACACTGAAGCTTTCTTT,CASTFGPGTNTEAFF
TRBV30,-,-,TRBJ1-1,TGTGCCTGGAGTGTAGACACTCCCGAAGCTTTCTTT,CAWSVDTPEAFF
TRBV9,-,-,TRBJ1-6,TGTGCCAGCAGCGTGAAGGGGATGGGAAATTCACCCCTCCACTTT,CASSVKGMGNSPLHF